This T cell receptor beta chain was profiled in a study of T-cell memory formation after mild COVID-19. Study-level information: The study found TCR clusters largely donor specific. General study results and limits: Pre-infection memory harbored some responding clones, suggesting cross-reactive memory joined. In second-wave clones peaking day 37, SARS-CoV-2 specificity remained unconfirmed. Shrinking CD4+ clones resided mostly in CM and EM, and CD8+ ones in EMRA.

The CDR3 extends over 11 amino acids. Trimming shortened V by 6 bases and J by 5 bases, and 11 bases separated the two germline ends. Germline V gene data show CDR1 as DFQATT and CDR2 as SNEGSKA (reference sequence). As to this clonotype: Its antigen is unknown.

TCRdb reanalysed the 5' RACE reads using MiXCR and keeps one entry per CDR3 protein. This table has roughly 450,000 distinct CDR3 sequences, 18% appearing once. Input material: PBMCs or a T cell subset sorted from them (not recorded which). This sequence joins TRBV20-1 and TRBJ2-7; D not resolved. This receptor was obtained from an adult woman who had mild COVID-19 (a few samples of this study predate the infection). Cell type and time point are not known. The DNA of the CDR3 is TGCAGTGCCACGTCGGGCCACGAGCAGTACTTC. It encodes CSATSGHEQYF.